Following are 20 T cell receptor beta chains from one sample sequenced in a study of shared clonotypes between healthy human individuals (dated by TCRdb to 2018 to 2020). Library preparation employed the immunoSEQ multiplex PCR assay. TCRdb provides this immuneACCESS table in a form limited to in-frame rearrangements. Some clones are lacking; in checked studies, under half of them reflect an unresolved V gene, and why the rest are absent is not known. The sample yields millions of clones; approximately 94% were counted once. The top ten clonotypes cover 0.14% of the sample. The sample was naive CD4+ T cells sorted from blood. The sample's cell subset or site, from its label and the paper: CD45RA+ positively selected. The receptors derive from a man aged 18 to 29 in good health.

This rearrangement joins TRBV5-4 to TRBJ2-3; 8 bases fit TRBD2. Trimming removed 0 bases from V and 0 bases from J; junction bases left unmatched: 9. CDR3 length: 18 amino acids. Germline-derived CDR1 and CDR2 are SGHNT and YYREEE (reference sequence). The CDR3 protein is CASSLVGRAGESTDTQYF. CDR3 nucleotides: TGTGCCAGCAGCTTGGTAGGGCGAGCGGGGGAGAGCACAGATACGCAGTATTTT.

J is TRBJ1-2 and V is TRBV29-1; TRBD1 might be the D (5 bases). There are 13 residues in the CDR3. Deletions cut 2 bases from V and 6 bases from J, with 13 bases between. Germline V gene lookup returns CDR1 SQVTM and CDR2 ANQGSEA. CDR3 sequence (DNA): TGCAGCGTTGAATCGAAGGGGAAGGATGGCTACACCTTC. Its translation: CSVESKGKDGYTF.

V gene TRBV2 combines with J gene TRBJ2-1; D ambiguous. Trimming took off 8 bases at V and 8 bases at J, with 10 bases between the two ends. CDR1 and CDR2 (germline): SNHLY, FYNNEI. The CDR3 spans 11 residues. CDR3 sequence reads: CASHRRDEQFF. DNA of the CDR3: TGTGCCAGCCACCGTAGAGATGAGCAGTTCTTC.

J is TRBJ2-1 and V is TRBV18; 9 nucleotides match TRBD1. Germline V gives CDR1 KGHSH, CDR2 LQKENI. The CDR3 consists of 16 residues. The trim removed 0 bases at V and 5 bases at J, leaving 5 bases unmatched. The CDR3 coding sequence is TGTGCCAGCTCACCACCGAGGGGACAGGGTAACAATGAGCAGTTCTTC. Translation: CASSPPRGQGNNEQFF.

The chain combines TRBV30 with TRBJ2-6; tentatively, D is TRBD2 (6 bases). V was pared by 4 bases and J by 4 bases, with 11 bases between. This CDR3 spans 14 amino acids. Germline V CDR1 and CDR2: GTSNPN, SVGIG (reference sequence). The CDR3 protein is CAWIPRGGANVLTF. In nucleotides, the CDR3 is TGTGCCTGGATACCCCGGGGGGGGGCCAACGTCCTGACTTTC.

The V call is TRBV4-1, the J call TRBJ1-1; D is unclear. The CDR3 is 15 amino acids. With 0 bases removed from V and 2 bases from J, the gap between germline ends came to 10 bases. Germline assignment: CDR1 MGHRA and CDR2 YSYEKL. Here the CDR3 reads CASSQDVQLNTEAFF. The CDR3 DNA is TGCGCCAGCAGCCAAGATGTACAGCTAAACACTGAAGCTTTCTTT.

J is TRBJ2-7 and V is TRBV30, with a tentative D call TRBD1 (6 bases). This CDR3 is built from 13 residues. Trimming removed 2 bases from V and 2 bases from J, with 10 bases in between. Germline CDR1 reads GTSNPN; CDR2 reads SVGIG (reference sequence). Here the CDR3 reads CAWSPQGPYEQYF. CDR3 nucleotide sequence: TGTGCCTGGAGTCCCCAGGGGCCCTACGAGCAGTACTTC.

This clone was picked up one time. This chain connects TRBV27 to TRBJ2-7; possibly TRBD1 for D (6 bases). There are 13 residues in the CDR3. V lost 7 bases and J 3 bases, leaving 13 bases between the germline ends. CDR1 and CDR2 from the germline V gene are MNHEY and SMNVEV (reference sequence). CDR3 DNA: TGTGCCAGCAAACGGGACAATAGCTACGAGCAGTACTTC. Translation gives CASKRDNSYEQYF.

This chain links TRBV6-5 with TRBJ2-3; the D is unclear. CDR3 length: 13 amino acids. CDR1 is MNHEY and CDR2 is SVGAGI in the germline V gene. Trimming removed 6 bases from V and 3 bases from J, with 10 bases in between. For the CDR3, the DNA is TGTGCCAGCAGAAAGGGAACGACAGATACGCAGTATTTT. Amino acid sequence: CASRKGTTDTQYF.

CDR3 residues: CASRATSAFF. The DNA of the CDR3 is TGTGCCAGCAGAGCGACATCGGCTTTCTTT. The V gene is TRBV28, the J gene TRBJ1-1; D unresolved. The CDR3 sequence is 10 residues long. V lost 6 bases and J lost 11, with 10 bases in between. The germline gives CDR1 MDHEN, CDR2 SYDVKM. Based on the CDR3 plus reference TRBV28 and TRBJ1-1, the full variable domain is DVKVTQSSRYLVKRTGEKVFLECVQDMDHENMFWYRQDPGLGLRLIYFSYDVKMKEKGDIPEGYSVSREKKERFSLILESASTNQTSMYLCASRATSAFFGQGTRLTVV.

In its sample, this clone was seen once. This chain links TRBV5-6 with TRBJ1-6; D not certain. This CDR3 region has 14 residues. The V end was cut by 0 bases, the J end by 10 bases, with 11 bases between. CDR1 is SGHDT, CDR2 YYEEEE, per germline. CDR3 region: CASSLEQMRSPLHF. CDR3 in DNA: TGTGCCAGCAGCTTGGAACAGATGCGATCACCCCTCCACTTT.

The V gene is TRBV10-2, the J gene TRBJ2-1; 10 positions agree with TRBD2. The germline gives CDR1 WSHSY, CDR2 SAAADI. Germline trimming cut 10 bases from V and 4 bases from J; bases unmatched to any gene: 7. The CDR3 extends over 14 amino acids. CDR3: CAIERGGLYNEQFF. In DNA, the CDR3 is TGCGCCATCGAGCGGGGGGGTCTGTACAATGAGCAGTTCTTC.

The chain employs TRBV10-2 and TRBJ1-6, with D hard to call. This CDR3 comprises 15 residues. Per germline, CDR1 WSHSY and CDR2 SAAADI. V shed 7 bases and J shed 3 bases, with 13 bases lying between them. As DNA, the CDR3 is TGCGCCAGCACATCCGACGGAGTCTATAATTCACCCCTCCACTTT. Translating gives CASTSDGVYNSPLHF.

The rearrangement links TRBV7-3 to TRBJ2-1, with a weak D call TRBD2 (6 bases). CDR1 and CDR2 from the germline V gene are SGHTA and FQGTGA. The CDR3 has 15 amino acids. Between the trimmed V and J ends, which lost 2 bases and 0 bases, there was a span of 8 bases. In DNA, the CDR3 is TGTGCCAGCAGCTTAGGGACTTCCTCCTACAATGAGCAGTTCTTC. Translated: CASSLGTSSYNEQFF.

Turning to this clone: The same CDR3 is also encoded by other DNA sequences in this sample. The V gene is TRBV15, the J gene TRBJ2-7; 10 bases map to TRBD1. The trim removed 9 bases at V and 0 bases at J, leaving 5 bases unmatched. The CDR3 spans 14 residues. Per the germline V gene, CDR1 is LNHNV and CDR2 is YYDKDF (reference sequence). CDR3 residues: CATTRDRGSYEQYF. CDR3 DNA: TGTGCCACGACTAGGGACAGGGGCTCCTACGAGCAGTACTTC.

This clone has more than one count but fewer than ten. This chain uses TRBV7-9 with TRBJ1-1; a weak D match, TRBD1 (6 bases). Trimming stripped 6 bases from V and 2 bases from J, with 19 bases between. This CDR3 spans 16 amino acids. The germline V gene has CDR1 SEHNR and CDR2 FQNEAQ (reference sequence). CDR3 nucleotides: TGTGCCAGCAGGGTTACCGGGGGGCTAAATAACACTGAAGCTTTCTTT. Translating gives CASRVTGGLNNTEAFF. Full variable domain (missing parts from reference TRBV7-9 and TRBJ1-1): DTGVSQNPRHKITKRGQNVTFRCDPISEHNRLYWYRQTLGQGPEFLTYFQNEAQLEKSRLLSDRFSAERPKGSFSTLEIQRTEQGDSAMYLCASRVTGGLNNTEAFFGQGTRLTVV.

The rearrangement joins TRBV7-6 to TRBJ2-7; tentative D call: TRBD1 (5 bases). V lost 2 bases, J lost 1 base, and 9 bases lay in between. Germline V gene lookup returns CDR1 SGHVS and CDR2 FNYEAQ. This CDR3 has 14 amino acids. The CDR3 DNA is TGTGCCAGCAGCTTAAGACAGACGTCCTACGAGCAGTACTTC. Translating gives CASSLRQTSYEQYF.

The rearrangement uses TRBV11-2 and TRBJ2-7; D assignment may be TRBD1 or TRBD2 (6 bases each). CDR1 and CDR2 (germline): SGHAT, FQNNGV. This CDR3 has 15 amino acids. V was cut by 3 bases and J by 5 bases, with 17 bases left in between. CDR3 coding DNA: TGTGCCAGCAGCTTCGGAGGGAGAGGGGGTCACGAGCAGTACTTC. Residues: CASSFGGRGGHEQYF. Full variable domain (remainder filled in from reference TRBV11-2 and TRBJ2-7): EAGVAQSPRYKIIEKRQSVAFWCNPISGHATLYWYQQILGQGPKLLIQFQNNGVVDDSQLPKDRFSAERLKGVDSTLKIQPAKLEDSAVYLCASSFGGRGGHEQYFGPGTRLTVT.

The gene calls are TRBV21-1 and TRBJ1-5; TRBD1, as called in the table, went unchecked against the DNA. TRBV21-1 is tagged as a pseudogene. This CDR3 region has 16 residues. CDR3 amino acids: CASTVPPHRERKPQHF. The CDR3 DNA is TGTGCCAGCACGGTACCACCTCACAGGGAAAGAAAGCCCCAGCATTTT.

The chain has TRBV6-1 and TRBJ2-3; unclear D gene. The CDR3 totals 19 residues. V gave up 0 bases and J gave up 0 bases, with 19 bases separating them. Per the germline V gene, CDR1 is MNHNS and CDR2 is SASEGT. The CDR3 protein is CASSEAHLFSRRSTDTQYF. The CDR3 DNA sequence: TGTGCCAGCAGTGAAGCCCATCTCTTCTCCAGACGCAGCACAGATACGCAGTATTTT.